This TCR beta chain came from a study of beta chain features in type 1 diabetes. Germline values: CDR1 SGHVS, CDR2 FQNEAQ. The CDR3 spans 13 residues. The ends were cut back, 1 base at V and 8 bases at J, with 9 bases in the middle. Comments on this clone: Its antigen is not identified.

CD4+ cells of the naive, central memory, regulatory and stem cell-like memory types were sorted via CD45RO/CCR7/CD25/CD127/CD95/CD27. Study observations and caveats: A moderate, significant TCRB CDR3 shortening appeared in type 1 diabetes across four CD4+ subsets. More deletions and fewer insertions at VDJ junctions were seen in type 1 diabetes patients. Cells carrying high TCR expression could end up over-represented when cDNA is sequenced.

Since all of the isolated RNA was reverse transcribed, expressed TCRB transcripts were what got sequenced. Generated by immunoSEQ multiplex PCR, the TCRdb table keeps only in-frame clones and is missing some. This table holds around 280,000 clones, around 7.8% found once. Material: central memory CD4+ T cells from blood. This sequence originates from a woman younger than 35 in good health. This chain uses TRBV7-8 with TRBJ2-1; no clear D. The CDR3 nucleotides read TGTGCCAGCAGCTTAGTCGTTTTTGATGAGCAGTTCTTC. Translated: CASSLVVFDEQFF.